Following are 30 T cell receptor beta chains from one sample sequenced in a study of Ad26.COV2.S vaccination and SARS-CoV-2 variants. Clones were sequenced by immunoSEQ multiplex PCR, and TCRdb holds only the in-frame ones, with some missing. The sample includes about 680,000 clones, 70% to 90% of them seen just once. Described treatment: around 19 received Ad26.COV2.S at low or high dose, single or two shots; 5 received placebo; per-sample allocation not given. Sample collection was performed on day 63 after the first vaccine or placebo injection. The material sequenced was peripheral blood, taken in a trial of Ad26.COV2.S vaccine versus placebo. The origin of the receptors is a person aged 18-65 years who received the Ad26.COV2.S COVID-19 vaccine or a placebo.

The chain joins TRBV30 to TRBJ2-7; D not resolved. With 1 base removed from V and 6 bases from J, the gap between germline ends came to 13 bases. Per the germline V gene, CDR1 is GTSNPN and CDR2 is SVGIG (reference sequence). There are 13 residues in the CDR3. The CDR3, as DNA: TGTGCCTGGAGTGGGCAGGAGTGGGGCGAGCAGTACTTC. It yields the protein CAWSGQEWGEQYF.

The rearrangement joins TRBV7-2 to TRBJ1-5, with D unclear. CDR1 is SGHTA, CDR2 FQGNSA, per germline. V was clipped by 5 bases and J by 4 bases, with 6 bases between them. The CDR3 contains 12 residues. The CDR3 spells CASSHQNQPQHF. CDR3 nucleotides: TGTGCCAGCAGCCACCAGAATCAGCCCCAGCATTTT.

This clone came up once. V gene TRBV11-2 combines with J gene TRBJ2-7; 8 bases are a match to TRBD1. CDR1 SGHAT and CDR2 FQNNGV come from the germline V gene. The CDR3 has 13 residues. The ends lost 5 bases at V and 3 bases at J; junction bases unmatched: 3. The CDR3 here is CASSEGQDYEQYF. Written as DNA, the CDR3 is TGTGCCAGCAGCGAGGGACAGGACTACGAGCAGTACTTC.

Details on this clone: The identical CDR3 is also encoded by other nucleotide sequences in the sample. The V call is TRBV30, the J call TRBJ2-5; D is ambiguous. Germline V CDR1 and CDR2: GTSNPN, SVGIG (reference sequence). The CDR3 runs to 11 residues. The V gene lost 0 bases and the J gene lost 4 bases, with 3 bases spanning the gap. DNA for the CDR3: TGTGCCTGGAGTGTGGCAGAGACCCAGTACTTC. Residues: CAWSVAETQYF.

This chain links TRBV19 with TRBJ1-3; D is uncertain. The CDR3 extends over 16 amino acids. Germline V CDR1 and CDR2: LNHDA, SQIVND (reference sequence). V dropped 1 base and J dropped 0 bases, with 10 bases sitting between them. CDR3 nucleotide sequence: TGTGCCAGTAGTATAGCGGGCCCGAGCTCTGGAAACACCATATATTTT. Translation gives CASSIAGPSSGNTIYF.

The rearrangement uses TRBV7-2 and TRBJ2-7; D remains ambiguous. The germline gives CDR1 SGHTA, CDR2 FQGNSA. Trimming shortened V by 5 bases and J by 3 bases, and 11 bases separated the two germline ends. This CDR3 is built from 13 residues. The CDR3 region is CASSDRTVYEQYF. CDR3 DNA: TGTGCCAGCAGCGACCGAACAGTCTACGAGCAGTACTTC.

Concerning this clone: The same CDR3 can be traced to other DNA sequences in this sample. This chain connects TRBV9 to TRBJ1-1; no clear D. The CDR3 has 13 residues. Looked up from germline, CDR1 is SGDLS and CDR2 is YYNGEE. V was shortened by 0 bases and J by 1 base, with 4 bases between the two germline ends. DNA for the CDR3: TGTGCCAGCAGCGTAGGATCGAACACTGAAGCTTTCTTT. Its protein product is CASSVGSNTEAFF. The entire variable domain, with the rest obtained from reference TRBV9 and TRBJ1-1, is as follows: DSGVTQTPKHLITATGQRVTLRCSPRSGDLSVYWYQQSLDQGLQFLIQYYNGEERAKGNILERFSAQQFPDLHSELNLSSLELGDSALYFCASSVGSNTEAFFGQGTRLTVV.

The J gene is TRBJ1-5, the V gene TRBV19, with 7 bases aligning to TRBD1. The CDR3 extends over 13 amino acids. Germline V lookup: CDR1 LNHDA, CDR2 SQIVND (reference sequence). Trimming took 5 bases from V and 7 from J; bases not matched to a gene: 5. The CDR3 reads CASSPGGGQPQHF. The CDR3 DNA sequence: TGTGCCAGTAGTCCAGGGGGAGGACAGCCCCAGCATTTT.

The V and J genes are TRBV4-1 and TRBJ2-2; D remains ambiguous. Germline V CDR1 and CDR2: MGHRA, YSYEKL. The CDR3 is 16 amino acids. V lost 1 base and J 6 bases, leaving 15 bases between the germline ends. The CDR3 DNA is TGCGCCAGCAGCCAAGGGCGTGGGCTGGACGCCGGGGAGCTGTTTTTT. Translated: CASSQGRGLDAGELFF.

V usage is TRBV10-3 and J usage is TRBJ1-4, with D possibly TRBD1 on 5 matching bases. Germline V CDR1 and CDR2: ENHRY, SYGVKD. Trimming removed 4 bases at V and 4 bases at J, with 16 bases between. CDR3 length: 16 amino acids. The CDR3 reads CAISATNRDGNEKLFF. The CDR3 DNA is TGTGCCATCAGTGCAACTAACCGGGACGGTAATGAAAAACTGTTTTTT.

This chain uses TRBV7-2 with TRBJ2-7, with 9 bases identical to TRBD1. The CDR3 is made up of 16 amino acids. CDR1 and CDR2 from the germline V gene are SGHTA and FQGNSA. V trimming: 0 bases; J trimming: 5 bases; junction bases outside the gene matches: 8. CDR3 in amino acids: CASSLAGGTGINEQYF. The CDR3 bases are TGTGCCAGCAGCTTAGCGGGGGGGACAGGGATTAACGAGCAGTACTTC.

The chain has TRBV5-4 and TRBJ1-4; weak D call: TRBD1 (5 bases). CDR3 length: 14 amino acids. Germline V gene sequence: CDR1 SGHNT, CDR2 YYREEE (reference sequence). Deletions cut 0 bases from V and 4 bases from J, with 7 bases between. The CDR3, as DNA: TGTGCCAGCAGCTTGGGACAGAATAATGAAAAACTGTTTTTT. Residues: CASSLGQNNEKLFF.

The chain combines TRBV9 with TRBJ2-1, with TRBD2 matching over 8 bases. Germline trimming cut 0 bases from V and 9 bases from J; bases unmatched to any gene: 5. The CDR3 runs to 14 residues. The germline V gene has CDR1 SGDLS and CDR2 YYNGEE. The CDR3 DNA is TGTGCCAGCAGCGTAGAGACCCGGGGGGGTGAGCAGTTCTTC. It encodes CASSVETRGGEQFF.

CDR3 sequence: CAWNKGRSMNTEAFF. The CDR3 nucleotides read TGTGCCTGGAATAAAGGACGGTCAATGAACACTGAAGCTTTCTTT. The chain recombines TRBV30 with TRBJ1-1; no clear D gene. V was clipped by 4 bases and J by 0 bases, with 15 bases between them. The CDR3 runs 15 residues. The germline CDR1 and CDR2 sequences are GTSNPN and SVGIG (reference sequence).

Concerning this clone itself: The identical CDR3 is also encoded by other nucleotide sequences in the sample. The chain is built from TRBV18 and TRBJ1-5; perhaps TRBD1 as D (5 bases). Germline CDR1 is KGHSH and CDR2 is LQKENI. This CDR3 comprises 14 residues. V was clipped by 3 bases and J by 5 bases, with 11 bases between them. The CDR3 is CASSPARGDQPQHF. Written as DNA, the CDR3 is TGTGCCAGCTCACCTGCGCGGGGGGATCAGCCCCAGCATTTT.

CDR3 bases: TGCAGCGTTGGAAGTCTTCCTATGAACACTGAAGCTTTCTTT. Translation gives CSVGSLPMNTEAFF. This chain joins TRBV29-1 and TRBJ1-1; D not resolved. Trimming took off 4 bases at V and 0 bases at J, with 12 bases between the two ends. Germline V gives CDR1 SQVTM, CDR2 ANQGSEA. The CDR3 is made up of 14 amino acids.

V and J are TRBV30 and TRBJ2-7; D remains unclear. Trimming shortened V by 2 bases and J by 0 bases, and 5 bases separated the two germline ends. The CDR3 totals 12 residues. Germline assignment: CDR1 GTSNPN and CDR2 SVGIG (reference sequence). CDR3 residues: CAWSPYSYEQYF. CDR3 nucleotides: TGTGCCTGGAGTCCTTACTCCTACGAGCAGTACTTC.

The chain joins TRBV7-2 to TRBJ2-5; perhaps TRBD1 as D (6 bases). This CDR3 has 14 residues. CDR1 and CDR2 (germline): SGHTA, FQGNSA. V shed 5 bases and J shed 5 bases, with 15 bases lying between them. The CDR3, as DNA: TGTGCCAGCAGCAGACCAGGGGCCTTTGAGACCCAGTACTTC. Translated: CASSRPGAFETQYF.

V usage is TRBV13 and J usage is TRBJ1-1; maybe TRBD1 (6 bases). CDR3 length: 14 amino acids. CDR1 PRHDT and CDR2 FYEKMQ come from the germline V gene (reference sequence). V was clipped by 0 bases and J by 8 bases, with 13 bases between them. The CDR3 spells CASSLGLQGSEAFF. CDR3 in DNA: TGTGCCAGCAGCTTAGGATTACAGGGTTCCGAAGCTTTCTTT.

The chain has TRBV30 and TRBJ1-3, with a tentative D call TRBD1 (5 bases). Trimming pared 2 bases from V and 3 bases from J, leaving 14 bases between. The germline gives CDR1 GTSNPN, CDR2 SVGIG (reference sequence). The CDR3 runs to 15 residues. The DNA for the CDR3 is TGTGCCTGGAGTCAGGGTGTAGTCTTTGGAAACACCATATATTTT. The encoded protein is CAWSQGVVFGNTIYF.

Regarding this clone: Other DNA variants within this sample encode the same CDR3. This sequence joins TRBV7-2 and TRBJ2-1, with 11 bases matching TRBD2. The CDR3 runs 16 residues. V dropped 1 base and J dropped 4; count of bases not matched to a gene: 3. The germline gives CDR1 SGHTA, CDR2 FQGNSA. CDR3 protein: CASSLVGTSGYNEQFF. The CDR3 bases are TGTGCCAGCAGCTTAGTCGGGACTAGCGGATACAATGAGCAGTTCTTC.

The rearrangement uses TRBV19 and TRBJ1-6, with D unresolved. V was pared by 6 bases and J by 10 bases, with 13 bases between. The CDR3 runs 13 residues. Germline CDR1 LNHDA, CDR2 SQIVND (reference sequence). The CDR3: CASSGLNESPLHF. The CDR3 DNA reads TGTGCCAGTAGCGGACTGAACGAATCACCCCTCCACTTT.

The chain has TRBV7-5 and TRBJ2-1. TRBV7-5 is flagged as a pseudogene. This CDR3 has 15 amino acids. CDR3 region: CARSSDRISFNEQFF. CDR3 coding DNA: TGTGCCAGAAGCTCCGATCGTATCTCCTTTAATGAGCAGTTCTTC.

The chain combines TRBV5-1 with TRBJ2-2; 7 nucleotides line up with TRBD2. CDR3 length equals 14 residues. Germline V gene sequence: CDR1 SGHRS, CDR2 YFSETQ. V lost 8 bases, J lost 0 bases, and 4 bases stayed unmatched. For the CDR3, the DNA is TGCGCCAGTTCCGGACTAGCGAACACCGGGGAGCTGTTTTTT. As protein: CASSGLANTGELFF.

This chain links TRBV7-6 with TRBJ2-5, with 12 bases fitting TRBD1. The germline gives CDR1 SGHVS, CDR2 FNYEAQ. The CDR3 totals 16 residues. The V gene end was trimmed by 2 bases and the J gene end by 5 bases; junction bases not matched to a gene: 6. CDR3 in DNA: TGTGCCAGCAGCTTAATCCGGGACAGGGGGCTGGAGACCCAGTACTTC. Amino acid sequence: CASSLIRDRGLETQYF.

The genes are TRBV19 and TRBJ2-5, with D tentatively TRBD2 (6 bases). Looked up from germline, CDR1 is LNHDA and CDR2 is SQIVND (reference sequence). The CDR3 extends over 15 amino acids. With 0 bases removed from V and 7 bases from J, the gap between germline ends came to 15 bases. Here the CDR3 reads CASSIDRSEAGTQYF. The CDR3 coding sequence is TGTGCCAGTAGTATAGATCGGTCGGAAGCGGGGACCCAGTACTTC.

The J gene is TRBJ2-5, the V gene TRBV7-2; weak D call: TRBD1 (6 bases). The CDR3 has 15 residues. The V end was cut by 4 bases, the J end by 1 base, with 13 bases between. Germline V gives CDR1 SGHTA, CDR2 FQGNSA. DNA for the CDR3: TGTGCCAGCAGCTCCGGACAGCCGGGCCAAGAGACCCAGTACTTC. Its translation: CASSSGQPGQETQYF.

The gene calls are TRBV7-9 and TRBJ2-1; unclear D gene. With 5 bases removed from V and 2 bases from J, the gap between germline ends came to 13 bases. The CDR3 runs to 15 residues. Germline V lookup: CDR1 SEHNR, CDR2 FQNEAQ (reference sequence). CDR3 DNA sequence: TGTGCCAGCAGCAAAGAGCAGAGGACCTACAATGAGCAGTTCTTC. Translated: CASSKEQRTYNEQFF.

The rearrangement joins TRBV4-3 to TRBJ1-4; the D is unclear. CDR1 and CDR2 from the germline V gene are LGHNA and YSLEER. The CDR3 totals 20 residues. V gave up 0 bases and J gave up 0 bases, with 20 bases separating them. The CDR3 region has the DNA TGCGCCAGCAGCCAAGACCCCCCTGGGGTTTGGCAGGCAACTAATGAAAAACTGTTTTTT. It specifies CASSQDPPGVWQATNEKLFF.

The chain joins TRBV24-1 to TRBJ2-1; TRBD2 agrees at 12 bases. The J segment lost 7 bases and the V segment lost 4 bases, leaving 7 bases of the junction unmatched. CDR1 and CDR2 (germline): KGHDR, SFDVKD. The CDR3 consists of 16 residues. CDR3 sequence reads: CATSDPRLAGANEQFF. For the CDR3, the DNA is TGTGCCACCAGTGACCCTAGACTAGCGGGAGCTAATGAGCAGTTCTTC.